The 27 T cell receptor beta chains below come from one sample, sequenced in a study of beta chain features in type 1 diabetes. Every isolated RNA sample was fully reverse transcribed, so sequencing captured expressed TCRB transcripts. Repertoires were generated with immunoSEQ multiplex PCR, while TCRdb's copy carries only in-frame clones and drops some. The sample records hundreds of thousands of clones, about a tenth being singletons. Study-wide results and limits: Moderately but significantly shorter TCRB CDR3s were found in Type 1 diabetes patients in all four CD4+ subsets.

No antigen is known for these receptors. Sequenced sample: naive CD4+ T cells from blood. The receptor source for this set is a man in his thirties or forties with type 1 diabetes.

This clone was seen a few times. The V call is TRBV15, the J call TRBJ1-4; D not certain. Between the trimmed V and J ends, which lost 0 bases and 0 bases, there was a span of 8 bases. Germline loops: CDR1 LNHNV, CDR2 YYDKDF (reference sequence). The CDR3 runs 16 residues. The CDR3 here is CATSRDLQSTNEKLFF. CDR3 DNA: TGTGCCACCAGCAGAGATCTACAGTCAACTAATGAAAAACTGTTTTTT.

This clone came up a few times. V is TRBV20-1 and J is TRBJ2-7; D is unresolved. V gave up 3 bases and J gave up 2 bases, with 5 bases separating them. This CDR3 is built from 11 residues. Germline lookup yields CDR1 DFQATT and CDR2 SNEGSKA (reference sequence). CDR3 in DNA: TGCAGTGCTAGGCAGGCCTACGAGCAGTACTTC. It specifies CSARQAYEQYF.

The V gene is TRBV7-2, the J gene TRBJ2-1; weak D call: TRBD1 (7 bases). Trimming removed 6 bases from V and 10 bases from J, with 19 bases in between. The CDR3 has 14 amino acids. Germline CDR1 is SGHTA and CDR2 is FQGNSA. CDR3 DNA sequence: TGTGCCAGCAGTCCTAGCCGACAGGGAGGCGAGCAGTTCTTC. Its protein product is CASSPSRQGGEQFF.

This chain connects TRBV19 to TRBJ1-2; the D gene is possibly TRBD1 (5 bases). Germline CDR1 LNHDA, CDR2 SQIVND (reference sequence). Trimming left V 2 bases short and J 0 bases short, with 7 bases between. The CDR3 runs to 14 residues. As DNA, the CDR3 is TGTGCCAGTAGTATACGGACAACTAACTATGGCTACACCTTC. Amino acid sequence: CASSIRTTNYGYTF.

The chain joins TRBV9 to TRBJ1-2; TRBD1 aligns across 8 bases. The CDR3 is 15 amino acids. Unmatched junction bases numbered 8, after V lost 3 bases and J lost 4 bases. Germline loops: CDR1 SGDLS, CDR2 YYNGEE. The CDR3 sequence is CASSAGTGLSYGYTF. The CDR3 nucleotides are TGTGCCAGCAGCGCTGGGACAGGCTTGAGCTATGGCTACACCTTC.

The J gene is TRBJ1-2, the V gene TRBV19, with 7 nucleotides matching TRBD1. The V gene end was trimmed by 7 bases and the J gene end by 2 bases; junction bases not matched to a gene: 10. CDR3 length equals 15 residues. CDR1 is LNHDA and CDR2 is SQIVND in the germline V gene (reference sequence). CDR3 DNA: TGTGCCAGTACCACAGGGGCAGCTTGGAACTATGGCTACACCTTC. This gives the protein CASTTGAAWNYGYTF.

This chain links TRBV7-2 with TRBJ1-2; 8 nucleotides match TRBD1. CDR1 is SGHTA and CDR2 is FQGNSA in the germline V gene. The ends lost 5 bases at V and 2 bases at J; junction bases unmatched: 7. The CDR3 totals 15 residues. The CDR3: CASSPGRGLNYGYTF. The CDR3 nucleotides are TGTGCCAGCAGCCCTGGCAGGGGGCTCAACTATGGCTACACCTTC.

The chain uses TRBV5-6 and TRBJ1-2; possibly TRBD1 for D (6 bases). CDR1 is SGHDT, CDR2 YYEEEE, per germline. The CDR3 loop spans 14 amino acids. Trimming left V 5 bases short and J 8 bases short, with 19 bases between. The CDR3 sequence: CASSSVRGVGGYTF. DNA for the CDR3: TGTGCCAGCAGTTCCGTCAGGGGTGTGGGCGGCTACACCTTC. Variable domain in full (rest from reference TRBV5-6 and TRBJ1-2): DAGVTQSPTHLIKTRGQQVTLRCSPKSGHDTVSWYQQALGQGPQFIFQYYEEEERQRGNFPDRFSGHQFPNYSSELNVNALLLGDSALYLCASSSVRGVGGYTFGSGTRLTVV.

V and J are TRBV9 and TRBJ2-5; 12 positions agree with TRBD2. The V segment lost 0 bases and the J segment 4 bases; nucleotides outside the gene matches: 4. The CDR3 extends over 16 amino acids. Germline V gives CDR1 SGDLS, CDR2 YYNGEE. The DNA for the CDR3 is TGTGCCAGCAGCGTAGAATGGGGACTAGCGGGAGAGACCCAGTACTTC. Translation: CASSVEWGLAGETQYF.

This clone has only a few counts. V is TRBV5-6 and J is TRBJ2-5; unclear D gene. The germline V gene encodes CDR1 SGHDT and CDR2 YYEEEE. The CDR3 loop spans 11 amino acids. V was trimmed by 4 bases and J by 1 base, leaving 2 bases between them. The CDR3 region has the DNA TGTGCCAGCAGCCGCCAAGAGACCCAGTACTTC. Translation: CASSRQETQYF.

The rearrangement joins TRBV6-1 to TRBJ2-7; TRBD2 matches 10 bases. The germline CDR1 and CDR2 sequences are MNHNS and SASEGT. CDR3 length: 12 residues. The V and J ends lost 6 bases and 5 bases, in that order; junction bases with no gene match: 1. CDR3 in amino acids: CASRGTSDEQYF. The CDR3 nucleotides are TGTGCCAGCAGGGGGACTAGCGACGAGCAGTACTTC.

The chain employs TRBV7-2 and TRBJ1-6; 8 bases match TRBD1. Germline V gene sequence: CDR1 SGHTA, CDR2 FQGNSA. This CDR3 comprises 15 residues. V lost 0 bases and J lost 14; bases outside the gene matches: 9. The DNA of the CDR3 is TGTGCCAGCAGCTTAGCGTCCCGGGACAGGAGGACCCTCCACTTT. Protein product: CASSLASRDRRTLHF.

The V and J genes are TRBV6-1 and TRBJ2-4, with D tentatively TRBD1 (6 bases). CDR1 MNHNS and CDR2 SASEGT come from the germline V gene. V was clipped by 6 bases and J by 1 base, with 13 bases between them. This CDR3 spans 15 amino acids. The CDR3 loop is CASSSDRWAKNIQYF. CDR3 DNA: TGTGCCAGCAGCTCCGACAGGTGGGCCAAAAACATTCAGTACTTC.

The chain uses TRBV6-5 and TRBJ2-5; 8 bases line up with TRBD1. The CDR3 runs to 14 residues. V shed 7 bases and J 2 bases; nucleotides not matched to a gene: 6. The germline CDR1 and CDR2 sequences are MNHEY and SVGAGI. The CDR3 sequence: CASTYTGGQETQYF. CDR3 sequence (DNA): TGTGCCAGCACCTACACAGGGGGTCAAGAGACCCAGTACTTC.

V usage is TRBV7-9 and J usage is TRBJ2-3, with 10 bases that match TRBD2. Unmatched junction bases numbered 4, after V lost 5 bases and J lost 8 bases. This CDR3 comprises 13 residues. Germline values: CDR1 SEHNR, CDR2 FQNEAQ (reference sequence). The CDR3: CASSTSGVGTQYF. CDR3 bases: TGTGCCAGCAGCACTAGCGGGGTGGGTACGCAGTATTTT.

This clone was seen more than once but under ten times. CDR3 sequence (DNA): TGTGCCAGCAGTCGGCCGGGACTAGCCGAGGAGACCCAGTACTTC. Amino acid sequence: CASSRPGLAEETQYF. The rearrangement uses TRBV28 and TRBJ2-5; 9 bases match TRBD2. V was pared by 5 bases and J by 5 bases, with 9 bases of the junction left unmatched. The CDR3 spans 15 residues. Germline V gene lookup returns CDR1 MDHEN and CDR2 SYDVKM.

The rearrangement links TRBV18 to TRBJ1-5; unclear D gene. Trimming removed 3 bases from V and 7 bases from J, with 13 bases in between. The CDR3 sequence is 14 residues long. Germline V lookup: CDR1 KGHSH, CDR2 LQKENI. CDR3 bases: TGTGCCAGCTCACCTTGGACCGGGAGGCAGCCCCAGCATTTT. This translates into CASSPWTGRQPQHF.

The genes are TRBV30 and TRBJ2-7; D is uncertain. Germline CDR1 and CDR2: GTSNPN and SVGIG (reference sequence). The CDR3 consists of 11 residues. V lost 2 bases and J 1 base, leaving 3 bases between the germline ends. The CDR3 protein is CAWSPSYEQYF. The CDR3 DNA follows: TGTGCCTGGAGTCCGTCCTACGAGCAGTACTTC.

The chain combines TRBV5-4 with TRBJ1-4, with a tentative D call TRBD1 (5 bases). The CDR3 extends over 19 amino acids. The germline V gene encodes CDR1 SGHNT and CDR2 YYREEE (reference sequence). The germline V and J ends were trimmed by 1 base and 6 bases, with 25 bases remaining between them. The CDR3 region has the DNA TGTGCCAGCAGCTTGTGGGGGAGGAACTACTTATTAGGGGATGAAAAACTGTTTTTT. This gives the protein CASSLWGRNYLLGDEKLFF.

The chain carries TRBV11-2 and TRBJ2-5; tentatively, D is TRBD2 (7 bases). V lost 5 bases to trimming and J lost 7 bases, with 29 bases between them. This CDR3 is built from 18 residues. CDR1 is SGHAT, CDR2 FQNNGV, per germline. This CDR3 is CASSPIGGRGIQRGTQYF. CDR3 DNA: TGTGCCAGCAGCCCAATCGGGGGGCGGGGAATTCAAAGAGGGACCCAGTACTTC.

This clone was counted only a few times. V is TRBV2 and J is TRBJ2-1; 7 bases fit TRBD1. The germline V gene has CDR1 SNHLY and CDR2 FYNNEI. This CDR3 contains 15 residues. J gave up 0 bases and V 10 bases, and 9 bases lay outside the gene matches. CDR3 sequence (DNA): TGTGCCACCCGACCAAGGACAGGCTCCTACAATGAGCAGTTCTTC. The encoded protein is CATRPRTGSYNEQFF.

This clone has only a few counts. This sequence joins TRBV29-1 and TRBJ1-3; D not certain. Germline V lookup: CDR1 SQVTM, CDR2 ANQGSEA. Trimming removed 7 bases from V and 4 bases from J, with 8 bases in between. There are 11 residues in the CDR3. The CDR3 sequence: CSGRRGNTIYF. The CDR3 DNA reads as TGCAGCGGACGCAGGGGAAACACCATATATTTT. Filled out from reference TRBV29-1 and TRBJ1-3, the complete variable domain reads SAVISQKPSRDICQRGTSLTIQCQVDSQVTMMFWYRQQPGQSLTLIATANQGSEATYESGFVIDKFPISRPNLTFSTLTVSNMSPEDSSIYLCSGRRGNTIYFGEGSWLTVV.

This clone was detected only a few times. The gene calls are TRBV7-2 and TRBJ2-2; TRBD1 is a possible D gene (6 bases). CDR1 and CDR2 from the germline V gene are SGHTA and FQGNSA. Trimming took 4 bases from V and 4 from J, leaving 13 bases between them. The CDR3 consists of 15 residues. CDR3 amino acids: CASSSRGSLTGELFF. CDR3 bases: TGTGCCAGCAGCTCGAGGGGGAGCCTCACCGGGGAGCTGTTTTTT.

The CDR3 loop reads CASSPGVNTGELFF. The CDR3 bases are TGTGCCAGCAGCCCGGGGGTAAACACCGGGGAGCTGTTTTTT. The chain combines TRBV7-2 with TRBJ2-2, with a weak D call TRBD2 (6 bases). Trimming shortened V by 5 bases and J by 2 bases, and 9 bases separated the two germline ends. The CDR3 runs to 14 residues. Germline lookup yields CDR1 SGHTA and CDR2 FQGNSA.

This clone turned up a few times. This chain joins TRBV5-1 and TRBJ2-5, with 9 bases lining up with TRBD2. This CDR3 region has 16 residues. Germline values: CDR1 SGHRS, CDR2 YFSETQ. V shed 4 bases and J 5 bases; nucleotides not matched to a gene: 12. The CDR3 nucleotides are TGCGCCAGCAGCAAAGCGGGGGGAACGTTCGGGGAGACCCAGTACTTC. Translating it yields CASSKAGGTFGETQYF.

This rearrangement joins TRBV19 to TRBJ2-3; TRBD1 is a possible D gene (6 bases). CDR1 and CDR2 (germline): LNHDA, SQIVND (reference sequence). There are 13 residues in the CDR3. The V end was cut by 9 bases, the J end by 0 bases, with 10 bases between. The CDR3 sequence: CASRGRSTDTQYF. The DNA of the CDR3 is TGTGCCAGCAGGGGACGTAGCACAGATACGCAGTATTTT.

This clone has more than one count but fewer than ten. The same CDR3 arises from other DNA sequences in this sample as well. V is TRBV9 and J is TRBJ2-1, with 11 bases identical to TRBD2. This CDR3 is built from 15 residues. V gave up 0 bases and J gave up 4 bases; unmatched junction bases: 0. Germline V lookup: CDR1 SGDLS, CDR2 YYNGEE. CDR3 sequence (DNA): TGTGCCAGCAGCGTAGGACTAGCGGGGTACAATGAGCAGTTCTTC. Residues: CASSVGLAGYNEQFF.